Each of the 27 T cell receptor beta chains below was sequenced from the same sample in a study of cytomegalovirus exposure and HLA in healthy donors. TCRdb's table, derived via immunoSEQ multiplex PCR, lists solely in-frame clones and lacks some. The data contain some 130,000 clones, approximately 84% of them singletons. The sample taken for sequencing was PBMCs. These receptors were taken from a young man in good health and CMV-seropositive.

This clone was counted at least ten times. The chain is built from TRBV19 and TRBJ2-5; 7 bases match TRBD1. The CDR3 consists of 16 residues. V lost 1 base and J lost 0; bases outside the gene matches: 5. The V gene's germline CDR1 is LNHDA and CDR2 SQIVND (reference sequence). This CDR3 is CASSIASGTDQETQYF. The CDR3 bases are TGTGCCAGTAGTATAGCGTCAGGGACAGACCAAGAGACCCAGTACTTC.

This clone turned up a few times. This chain joins TRBV4-3 and TRBJ1-1; D is undetermined. Trimming removed 4 bases from V and 2 bases from J, with 11 bases in between. Germline V gives CDR1 LGHNA, CDR2 YSLEER. The CDR3 loop spans 14 amino acids. The CDR3 reads CASSPEEGNTEAFF. The DNA for the CDR3 is TGCGCCAGCAGCCCCGAGGAGGGTAACACTGAAGCTTTCTTT.

Concerning this clone itself: One end of the junction fails to match germline, which may point to a read error. This CDR3 is CSVEGSDPGQYF. In DNA, the CDR3 is TGCAGCGTGGAAGGTAGCGACCCGGGGCAGTACTTC. This chain joins TRBV29-1 and TRBJ2-7, with a possible D match to TRBD2 (5 bases). The CDR3 consists of 12 residues. CDR1 and CDR2 (germline): SQVTM, ANQGSEA.

The genes are TRBV9 and TRBJ2-5; 9 bases match TRBD1. CDR1 and CDR2 (germline): SGDLS, YYNGEE. Trimming removed 4 bases from V and 5 bases from J; junction bases left unmatched: 6. CDR3 length: 14 amino acids. CDR3 sequence reads: CASSPGQGGETQYF. CDR3 in DNA: TGTGCCAGCAGCCCGGGACAGGGCGGGGAGACCCAGTACTTC.

Here the CDR3 DNA reads TGTGCCAGCAGCTTAGAAATGGTAGGCAATCAGCCCCAGCATTTT. Protein product: CASSLEMVGNQPQHF. This sequence joins TRBV7-2 and TRBJ1-5; no clear D gene. V shed 1 base and J shed 2 bases, with 9 bases lying between them. The CDR3 extends over 15 amino acids. CDR1 and CDR2 (germline): SGHTA, FQGNSA.

The V gene is TRBV18, the J gene TRBJ2-7; 8 bases match TRBD2. The CDR3 is 17 amino acids. Germline V gene lookup returns CDR1 KGHSH and CDR2 LQKENI. V dropped 6 bases and J dropped 2; count of bases not matched to a gene: 15. The CDR3 DNA follows: TGTGCCAGCTCTATCACTAGCGGCCCCAGCGGGGCCTACGAGCAGTACTTC. Protein sequence: CASSITSGPSGAYEQYF.

This chain joins TRBV18 and TRBJ1-5; D perhaps matches TRBD1 (5 bases). The ends were cut back, 6 bases at V and 4 bases at J, with 16 bases in the middle. Germline assignment: CDR1 KGHSH and CDR2 LQKENI. The CDR3 is 15 residues long. CDR3 region: CASSRGRDRNQPQHF. The CDR3 nucleotides are TGTGCCAGCTCGCGGGGACGGGACCGTAATCAGCCCCAGCATTTT. Complete variable domain (other parts from reference TRBV18 and TRBJ1-5): NAGVMQNPRHLVRRRGQEARLRCSPMKGHSHVYWYRQLPEEGLKFMVYLQKENIIDESGMPKERFSAEFPKEGPSILRIQQVVRGDSAAYFCASSRGRDRNQPQHFGDGTRLSIL.

The genes are TRBV10-3 and TRBJ1-6, with 8 bases lining up with TRBD1. Germline V gives CDR1 ENHRY, CDR2 SYGVKD. The CDR3 sequence is 13 residues long. J lost 6 bases, V lost 9 bases, and 4 bases had no gene match. CDR3 coding DNA: TGTGCCATGCGGACAGGGACTAATTCACCCCTCCACTTT. Translated, it gives CAMRTGTNSPLHF.

This sequence joins TRBV9 and TRBJ2-1; possibly TRBD2 for D (5 bases). The germline gives CDR1 SGDLS, CDR2 YYNGEE. The germline V and J ends were trimmed by 4 bases and 5 bases, with 13 bases remaining between them. The CDR3 covers 14 residues. In nucleotides, the CDR3 is TGTGCCAGCAGCCCCTGGACTGTGAACAATGAGCAGTTCTTC. It yields the protein CASSPWTVNNEQFF.

The genes are TRBV7-2 and TRBJ1-5; D is possibly TRBD1 (5 bases). The CDR3 runs to 15 residues. Germline lookup yields CDR1 SGHTA and CDR2 FQGNSA. V gave up 6 bases and J gave up 1 base, with 13 bases separating them. The DNA for the CDR3 is TGTGCCAGCAGTTCAGGCGGGGGAAGCAATCAGCCCCAGCATTTT. This translates into CASSSGGGSNQPQHF.

The J gene is TRBJ2-7, the V gene TRBV18; TRBD1 matches 11 bases. Germline loops: CDR1 KGHSH, CDR2 LQKENI. This CDR3 has 14 amino acids. With 5 bases clipped from V and 3 bases from J, the junction kept 3 bases outside the gene matches. DNA of the CDR3: TGTGCCAGCTCAGCCGGGACAGGGGGCTACGAGCAGTACTTC. Residues: CASSAGTGGYEQYF.

The V call is TRBV23-1, the J call TRBJ2-7, with TRBD2 identical over 13 bases. TRBV23-1 belongs to the ORF category, with a function that is uncertain. V shed 3 bases, J shed 6 bases, and the junction held 8 bases outside the gene matches. This CDR3 spans 16 amino acids. The CDR3 region is CASSHRGLAGVREQYF. As DNA, the CDR3 is TGCGCCAGCAGTCACCGCGGACTAGCGGGAGTACGCGAGCAGTACTTC.

This rearrangement joins TRBV10-1 to TRBJ2-2; TRBD1 matches 7 bases. The CDR3 runs to 15 residues. In germline, CDR1 is WNHNN, CDR2 SYGVQD (reference sequence). The V gene end was trimmed by 5 bases and the J gene end by 4 bases; junction bases not matched to a gene: 7. CDR3 in DNA: TGCGCCAGCAGTCCGAACCGACAGGGCACCGGGGAGCTGTTTTTT. This gives the protein CASSPNRQGTGELFF.

The V and J genes are TRBV27 and TRBJ2-1, with 13 positions matching TRBD2. The CDR3 is 15 residues long. CDR1 is MNHEY and CDR2 is SMNVEV in the germline V gene (reference sequence). The V and J ends lost 8 bases and 9 bases, in that order; junction bases with no gene match: 10. The CDR3 loop is CASGQGLAGPCEQFF. The DNA of the CDR3 is TGTGCCAGCGGCCAGGGACTAGCGGGACCGTGTGAGCAGTTCTTC.

This chain uses TRBV6-5 with TRBJ2-7; 10 nucleotides align to TRBD2. CDR1 is MNHEY, CDR2 SVGAGI, per germline. The CDR3 consists of 15 residues. Losses at the gene ends were 5 bases for V and 4 bases for J; bases not matched to a gene: 8. Written as DNA, the CDR3 is TGTGCCAGCAGTACAAAAGCGGGAGGGCCTTACGAGCAGTACTTC. Translation gives CASSTKAGGPYEQYF.

The rearrangement uses TRBV27 and TRBJ1-1; 8 bases align to TRBD1. J was trimmed by 7 bases and V by 4 bases; bases with no gene match: 5. Looked up from germline, CDR1 is MNHEY and CDR2 is SMNVEV (reference sequence). CDR3 length: 13 residues. The CDR3 sequence: CASSSQGVGEAFF. The CDR3 region has the DNA TGTGCCAGCAGTTCACAGGGGGTGGGTGAAGCTTTCTTT.

The chain carries TRBV5-1 and TRBJ2-2; D ambiguous. The CDR3 runs 13 residues. Between the trimmed V and J ends, which lost 4 bases and 5 bases, there was a span of 9 bases. Germline CDR1 reads SGHRS; CDR2 reads YFSETQ. In DNA, the CDR3 is TGCGCCAGCAGCCCCCTTGTAACCGGGGAGCTGTTTTTT. This sequence encodes CASSPLVTGELFF.

This clone was counted ten times or more. The chain joins TRBV14 to TRBJ1-6; 9 nucleotides align to TRBD1. Germline loops: CDR1 SGHDN, CDR2 FVKESK. The CDR3 loop spans 15 amino acids. The trim removed 4 bases at V and 10 bases at J, leaving 8 bases unmatched. CDR3 DNA: TGTGCCAGCAGCCCCCTTGGGGGGACAGGGTCACCCCTCCACTTT. This translates into CASSPLGGTGSPLHF.

This clone was seen a single time. The V gene is TRBV2, the J gene TRBJ1-1; 8 nucleotides line up with TRBD1. The trim removed 5 bases at V and 5 bases at J, leaving 4 bases unmatched. Germline lookup yields CDR1 SNHLY and CDR2 FYNNEI. This CDR3 spans 13 amino acids. The CDR3: CASSLHRGTEAFF. CDR3 DNA sequence: TGTGCCAGCAGTCTACACAGGGGGACTGAAGCTTTCTTT. Filled out from reference TRBV2 and TRBJ1-1, the complete variable domain reads EPEVTQTPSHQVTQMGQEVILRCVPISNHLYFYWYRQILGQKVEFLVSFYNNEISEKSEIFDDQFSVERPDGSNFTLKIRSTKLEDSAMYFCASSLHRGTEAFFGQGTRLTVV.

The chain carries TRBV10-2 and TRBJ1-3; D unresolved. The CDR3 loop spans 12 amino acids. The germline gives CDR1 WSHSY, CDR2 SAAADI. With 7 bases removed from V and 0 bases from J, the gap between germline ends came to 4 bases. Here the CDR3 reads CASTVSGNTIYF. CDR3 nucleotides: TGCGCCAGCACGGTCTCTGGAAACACCATATATTTT.

The V call is TRBV11-2, the J call TRBJ1-5; 7 nucleotides agree with TRBD1. CDR3 length: 17 residues. The V gene's germline CDR1 is SGHAT and CDR2 FQNNGV. The J segment lost 1 base and the V segment lost 0 bases, leaving 6 bases of the junction unmatched. In nucleotides, the CDR3 is TGTGCCAGCAGCTTAGATTATCTCAGGGGGAGCAATCAGCCCCAGCATTTT. Translating it yields CASSLDYLRGSNQPQHF. Full variable domain (missing parts from reference TRBV11-2 and TRBJ1-5): EAGVAQSPRYKIIEKRQSVAFWCNPISGHATLYWYQQILGQGPKLLIQFQNNGVVDDSQLPKDRFSAERLKGVDSTLKIQPAKLEDSAVYLCASSLDYLRGSNQPQHFGDGTRLSIL.

In the case of this clone: Mismatch with germline at one junction end may stem from a read error. This sequence joins TRBV4-2 and TRBJ2-3, with 7 bases identical to TRBD2. The germline CDR1 and CDR2 sequences are LGHNA and YNFKEQ. The CDR3 runs 14 residues. CDR3 sequence (DNA): TGTGCCACCAGCCGGGGGGAGGTGCGAGATACGCAGTATTTT. Translating it yields CATSRGEVRDTQYF.

The chain links TRBV29-1 to TRBJ1-1; D possibly corresponds to TRBD1 (5 bases). Germline values: CDR1 SQVTM, CDR2 ANQGSEA. The CDR3 is made up of 12 amino acids. Trimming shortened V by 7 bases and J by 7 bases, and 16 bases separated the two germline ends. The CDR3 DNA sequence: TGCAGCGCCTCGGGGGGATCAGATGAAGCTTTCTTT. It encodes CSASGGSDEAFF.

The chain carries TRBV9 and TRBJ2-3, with D perhaps matching TRBD1 (7 bases). Germline values: CDR1 SGDLS, CDR2 YYNGEE. With 0 bases removed from V and 3 bases from J, the gap between germline ends came to 11 bases. CDR3 length: 15 amino acids. CDR3 sequence: CASSVEGAGTDTQYF. Here the CDR3 DNA reads TGTGCCAGCAGCGTAGAGGGGGCGGGGACAGATACGCAGTATTTT.

The chain couples TRBV6-5 to TRBJ2-5; D is perhaps TRBD2 (6 bases). The V end lost 6 bases, the J end lost 4 bases, and 15 bases lay between the germline ends. This CDR3 spans 14 amino acids. The germline V gene encodes CDR1 MNHEY and CDR2 SVGAGI. CDR3 sequence: CASSWTPGGETQYF. The CDR3 DNA follows: TGTGCCAGCAGCTGGACACCCGGGGGAGAGACCCAGTACTTC.

V gene TRBV6-1 combines with J gene TRBJ1-4; possible D gene TRBD1, 5 bases. This CDR3 region has 15 residues. Trimming cost V 3 bases and J 8 bases, with 16 bases left between them. The germline V gene has CDR1 MNHNS and CDR2 SASEGT. The CDR3 here is CASSDWGGLIEKLFF. DNA for the CDR3: TGTGCCAGCAGTGATTGGGGGGGACTCATAGAAAAACTGTTTTTT.

The chain is built from TRBV5-1 and TRBJ2-3, with D possibly being TRBD1 (5 bases). The CDR3 sequence is 16 residues long. Trimming pared 5 bases from V and 2 bases from J, leaving 18 bases between. The V gene's germline CDR1 is SGHRS and CDR2 YFSETQ. The CDR3 spells CASRLPTGTYTDTQYF. DNA for the CDR3: TGCGCCAGCAGATTACCAACAGGAACCTACACAGATACGCAGTATTTT.